A selection of T cell receptor beta chains follows, all from one sample in a study of blood T cell repertoires in COVID-19. Sequenced by immunoSEQ multiplex PCR; TCRdb stores in-frame clones only, minus some. The sample carries 300,000 to 450,000 clones, about nine tenths recorded once. The sample consisted of PBMCs or T cells enriched from blood (not recorded which). All receptors derive from a woman in her 30s who had been exposed to COVID-19. The CDR3 runs from the conserved cysteine through the conserved F or W. The order of the fields is J gene, clone size, D gene, CDR3 length, V gene, CDR3 protein, CDR3 DNA. D genes are given only for firm matches. Clone size is given for some rows only: seen once, a few or many times, or a class if the clone is expanded.

j_gene: TRBJ1-6
abundance: -
d_gene: -
len: 13
v_gene: TRBV28
CDR3aa: CASREGGDSPLHF
CDR3nt: TGTGCCAGCCGGGAGGGTGGGGATTCACCCCTCCACTTT

j_gene: TRBJ2-1
abundance: -
d_gene: -
len: 19
v_gene: TRBV7-9
CDR3aa: CASRARTGTTSRSYNEQFF
CDR3nt: TGTGCCAGCAGGGCCCGGACAGGAACGACTAGTCGCTCCTACAATGAGCAGTTCTTC

j_gene: TRBJ2-1
abundance: -
d_gene: TRBD2
len: 13
v_gene: TRBV30
CDR3aa: CACQRELYNEQFF
CDR3nt: TGTGCCTGTCAGCGGGAGCTTTACAATGAGCAGTTCTTC

j_gene: TRBJ2-5
abundance: -
d_gene: -
len: 11
v_gene: TRBV5-6
CDR3aa: CASSFAETQYF
CDR3nt: TGTGCCAGCAGCTTTGCGGAGACCCAGTACTTC

j_gene: TRBJ2-3
abundance: once
d_gene: -
len: 14
v_gene: TRBV4-1
CDR3aa: CASSHPGGTDTQYF
CDR3nt: TGCGCCAGCAGCCATCCAGGTGGCACAGATACGCAGTATTTT

j_gene: TRBJ2-3
abundance: -
d_gene: -
len: 13
v_gene: TRBV29-1
CDR3aa: CSVVRVRTDTQYF
CDR3nt: TGCAGCGTTGTGAGGGTCCGCACAGATACGCAGTATTTT

j_gene: TRBJ2-7
abundance: -
d_gene: -
len: 12
v_gene: TRBV6-5
CDR3aa: CASSTDLYEQYF
CDR3nt: TGTGCCAGCAGCACAGACCTCTACGAGCAGTACTTC

j_gene: TRBJ1-5
abundance: -
d_gene: TRBD1
len: 13
v_gene: TRBV29-1
CDR3aa: CSALGQGNQPQHF
CDR3nt: TGCAGCGCCCTCGGACAGGGGAATCAGCCCCAGCATTTT

j_gene: TRBJ2-3
abundance: once
d_gene: -
len: 12
v_gene: TRBV24-1
CDR3aa: CATSDSLDTQYF
CDR3nt: TGTGCCACCAGTGATTCCCTTGATACGCAGTATTTT

j_gene: TRBJ1-6
abundance: -
d_gene: TRBD1
len: 16
v_gene: TRBV5-1
CDR3aa: CASSNEPGQGGSPLHF
CDR3nt: TGCGCCAGCAGCAATGAACCCGGACAGGGGGGTTCACCCCTCCACTTT

j_gene: TRBJ2-5
abundance: -
d_gene: -
len: 12
v_gene: TRBV19
CDR3aa: CASSTGWETQYF
CDR3nt: TGTGCCAGTAGTACAGGGTGGGAGACCCAGTACTTC

j_gene: TRBJ1-5
abundance: -
d_gene: -
len: 17
v_gene: TRBV4-1
CDR3aa: CASSQGWEAGSNQPQHF
CDR3nt: TGCGCCAGCAGCCAAGGGTGGGAGGCAGGTTCTAATCAGCCCCAGCATTTT

j_gene: TRBJ1-1
abundance: few
d_gene: -
len: 13
v_gene: TRBV30
CDR3aa: CAWSRLSGTEAFF
CDR3nt: TGTGCCTGGAGCCGACTCTCGGGCACTGAAGCTTTCTTT

j_gene: TRBJ1-4
abundance: -
d_gene: TRBD1
len: 15
v_gene: TRBV7-9
CDR3aa: CASSLGTGGHEKLFF
CDR3nt: TGTGCCAGCAGCCTCGGGACAGGAGGTCACGAAAAACTGTTTTTT

j_gene: TRBJ1-4
abundance: -
d_gene: TRBD1
len: 16
v_gene: TRBV7-9
CDR3aa: CASSLGDSTAAEKLFF
CDR3nt: TGTGCCAGCAGCTTAGGGGACAGCACCGCCGCGGAAAAACTGTTTTTT

j_gene: TRBJ2-1
abundance: few
d_gene: -
len: 15
v_gene: TRBV2
CDR3aa: CASSNPRGLYNEQFF
CDR3nt: TGTGCCAGCAGTAATCCTCGGGGACTCTACAATGAGCAGTTCTTC

j_gene: TRBJ1-5
abundance: -
d_gene: TRBD1
len: 13
v_gene: TRBV10-3
CDR3aa: CAISDRVRQPQHF
CDR3nt: TGTGCCATCAGCGACAGGGTTCGTCAGCCCCAGCATTTT

j_gene: TRBJ2-7
abundance: -
d_gene: -
len: 15
v_gene: TRBV5-1
CDR3aa: CASSLSAGQAYEQYF
CDR3nt: TGCGCCAGCAGCTTGTCCGCGGGGCAAGCCTACGAGCAGTACTTC

j_gene: TRBJ1-1
abundance: -
d_gene: -
len: 14
v_gene: TRBV5-1
CDR3aa: CASSYSGVNTEAFF
CDR3nt: TGCGCCAGCAGCTACTCAGGGGTGAACACTGAAGCTTTCTTT

j_gene: TRBJ2-7
abundance: -
d_gene: -
len: 16
v_gene: TRBV11-3
CDR3aa: CASSAYRESPPREQYF
CDR3nt: TGTGCCAGCAGCGCATACAGGGAGTCACCCCCTAGAGAGCAGTACTTC

j_gene: TRBJ1-3
abundance: -
d_gene: -
len: 16
v_gene: TRBV18
CDR3aa: CASSPPASSSGNTIYF
CDR3nt: TGTGCCAGCTCACCACCGGCCTCTTCCTCTGGAAACACCATATATTTT

j_gene: TRBJ1-2
abundance: -
d_gene: TRBD1
len: 15
v_gene: TRBV5-4
CDR3aa: CASSVDRGVDYGYTF
CDR3nt: TGTGCCAGCAGCGTCGACAGGGGAGTGGACTATGGCTACACCTTC

j_gene: TRBJ1-3
abundance: -
d_gene: -
len: 14
v_gene: TRBV9
CDR3aa: CASSVDSQGNTIYF
CDR3nt: TGTGCCAGCAGCGTAGATAGCCAGGGGAACACCATATATTTT

j_gene: TRBJ1-1
abundance: -
d_gene: -
len: 16
v_gene: TRBV19
CDR3aa: CASRLRTQGISTEAFF
CDR3nt: TGTGCCAGTAGGCTCCGGACCCAGGGGATCTCCACTGAAGCTTTCTTT

j_gene: TRBJ2-5
abundance: -
d_gene: TRBD2
len: 15
v_gene: TRBV28
CDR3aa: CASSILAGVIETQYF
CDR3nt: TGTGCCAGCAGTATCCTAGCGGGAGTTATAGAGACCCAGTACTTC

j_gene: TRBJ1-3
abundance: few
d_gene: -
len: 14
v_gene: TRBV11-3
CDR3aa: CASSHGGAGNTIYF
CDR3nt: TGTGCCAGCAGCCACGGGGGGGCTGGAAACACCATATATTTT

j_gene: TRBJ1-2
abundance: once
d_gene: TRBD1
len: 16
v_gene: TRBV18
CDR3aa: CASSMGQGARNYGYTF
CDR3nt: TGTGCCAGCTCAATGGGACAGGGGGCGCGGAACTATGGCTACACCTTC

j_gene: TRBJ1-4
abundance: many
d_gene: -
len: 14
v_gene: TRBV5-4
CDR3aa: CASSAEARNEKLFF
CDR3nt: TGTGCCAGCAGCGCCGAGGCAAGGAATGAAAAACTGTTTTTT

j_gene: TRBJ1-1
abundance: -
d_gene: -
len: 12
v_gene: TRBV12-3/TRBV12-4
CDR3aa: CASRFGDTEAFF
CDR3nt: TGTGCCAGCAGATTCGGGGACACTGAAGCTTTCTTT

j_gene: TRBJ2-6
abundance: -
d_gene: TRBD2
len: 20
v_gene: TRBV28
CDR3aa: CASSLGGLAGFLSGANVLTF
CDR3nt: TGTGCCAGCAGTTTAGGGGGACTAGCGGGATTCCTTTCTGGGGCCAACGTCCTGACTTTC

j_gene: TRBJ1-6
abundance: once
d_gene: TRBD1
len: 14
v_gene: TRBV18
CDR3aa: CASSRTGNNSPLHF
CDR3nt: TGTGCCAGCTCTCGGACAGGCAATAATTCACCCCTCCACTTT

j_gene: TRBJ1-6
abundance: -
d_gene: TRBD1
len: 15
v_gene: TRBV5-5
CDR3aa: CASSSEATGATPLHF
CDR3nt: TGTGCCAGCAGCTCCGAAGCTACAGGGGCGACACCCCTCCACTTT

j_gene: TRBJ2-2
abundance: -
d_gene: -
len: 13
v_gene: TRBV7-9
CDR3aa: CASSTSGTGELFF
CDR3nt: TGTGCCAGCAGCACATCAGGTACCGGGGAGCTGTTTTTT

j_gene: TRBJ2-7
abundance: -
d_gene: TRBD2
len: 15
v_gene: TRBV3-1/TRBV3-2
CDR3aa: CASSQWGGDSYEQYF
CDR3nt: TGTGCCAGCAGCCAATGGGGAGGGGACTCCTACGAGCAGTACTTC

j_gene: TRBJ2-3
abundance: -
d_gene: TRBD2
len: 18
v_gene: TRBV5-1
CDR3aa: CASPRETSGHPNTDTQYF
CDR3nt: TGCGCCAGCCCTAGGGAGACTAGCGGCCATCCAAACACAGATACGCAGTATTTT

j_gene: TRBJ1-5
abundance: once
d_gene: TRBD1
len: 15
v_gene: TRBV6-5
CDR3aa: CASSWPRTGGQPQHF
CDR3nt: TGTGCCAGCAGTTGGCCCCGGACAGGGGGTCAGCCCCAGCATTTT

j_gene: TRBJ1-5
abundance: -
d_gene: -
len: 14
v_gene: TRBV29-1
CDR3aa: CSVSTMEGNQPQHF
CDR3nt: TGCAGCGTGTCCACAATGGAGGGCAATCAGCCCCAGCATTTT

j_gene: TRBJ1-6
abundance: -
d_gene: -
len: 16
v_gene: TRBV28
CDR3aa: CASTLVRGARYSPLHF
CDR3nt: TGTGCCAGCACCCTCGTCAGGGGCGCGAGGTATTCACCCCTCCACTTT

j_gene: TRBJ2-1
abundance: once
d_gene: -
len: 13
v_gene: TRBV7-3
CDR3aa: CASSLSRGSEQFF
CDR3nt: TGTGCCAGCAGCTTATCTCGGGGATCGGAGCAGTTCTTC

j_gene: TRBJ2-3
abundance: -
d_gene: -
len: 15
v_gene: TRBV12-5
CDR3aa: CASGLANPTTDTQYF
CDR3nt: TGTGCTAGTGGTTTGGCTAATCCCACCACAGATACGCAGTATTTT